Presented here are 8 T cell receptor beta chains from one specimen sequenced in a study of T-cell reconstitution after alpha-beta-depleted transplantation in children. Unique molecular identifiers were used in preparing the TCRbeta library. MiXCR was run by TCRdb on the PCR reads, yielding one entry per CDR3 protein. The table records about 580,000 distinct CDR3 sequences, more than 20% of them present only once. Sequenced here: PBMCs, mostly from graft donor cells, sampled 360 days after TCRalphabeta/CD19-depleted stem cell transplant. The source is a boy less than two years old who had a stem cell transplant for acute myeloid leukemia, so the T cells may come from the graft donor.

This clonotype occurred many times. The rearrangement joins TRBV6-5 to TRBJ2-5; D unclear. Deletions cut 7 bases from V and 0 bases from J, with 6 bases between. Per the germline V gene, CDR1 is MNHEY and CDR2 is SVGAGI. The CDR3 covers 12 residues. The CDR3 is CASNNNQETQYF. Here the CDR3 DNA reads TGTGCCAGCAACAATAACCAAGAGACCCAGTACTTC.

This clonotype appeared a few times. V is TRBV20-1 and J is TRBJ2-5; D gene ambiguous. V was pared by 3 bases and J by 4 bases, with 9 bases between. The length of the CDR3 is 12 residues. Per the germline V gene, CDR1 is DFQATT and CDR2 is SNEGSKA (reference sequence). The CDR3 is CSARILGETQYF. The CDR3 coding sequence is TGCAGTGCTAGGATACTTGGAGAGACCCAGTACTTC.

This chain joins TRBV7-2 and TRBJ2-1, with 7 bases identical to TRBD2. Germline V gene data show CDR1 as SGHTA and CDR2 as FQGNSA. J was trimmed by 3 bases and V by 6 bases; bases with no gene match: 11. This CDR3 contains 16 residues. As DNA, the CDR3 is TGTGCCAGCAGGGGAACCGGGGGGTTGGGCTACAATGAGCAGTTCTTC. This codes for CASRGTGGLGYNEQFF.

This clonotype came up many times. The chain recombines TRBV20-1 with TRBJ1-2; maybe TRBD1 (5 bases). V was trimmed by 0 bases and J by 5 bases, leaving 10 bases between them. The CDR3 runs to 13 residues. Looked up from germline, CDR1 is DFQATT and CDR2 is SNEGSKA (reference sequence). CDR3: CSARDDRNYGYTF. DNA for the CDR3: TGCAGTGCTAGAGACGACAGAAATTATGGCTACACCTTC.

This clonotype was detected many times. This chain joins TRBV6-5 and TRBJ2-7; no firm D call. The V end lost 0 bases, the J end lost 3 bases, and 9 bases lay between the germline ends. Looked up from germline, CDR1 is MNHEY and CDR2 is SVGAGI. The CDR3 totals 14 residues. DNA for the CDR3: TGTGCCAGCAGTTACTCGAAAGGGTACTACGAGCAGTACTTC. As protein: CASSYSKGYYEQYF.

This clonotype was seen repeatedly, ten times or more. The rearrangement links TRBV24-1 to TRBJ2-5; TRBD1 matches 10 bases. Germline V gives CDR1 KGHDR, CDR2 SFDVKD. V dropped 2 bases and J dropped 4; count of bases not matched to a gene: 3. The CDR3 totals 15 residues. This CDR3 reads CATSDWRTGGETQYF. The CDR3 region has the DNA TGTGCCACCAGTGATTGGCGGACAGGGGGAGAGACCCAGTACTTC.

This clonotype was counted a few times. This chain connects TRBV20-1 to TRBJ1-5, with D perhaps matching TRBD1 (5 bases). Germline values: CDR1 DFQATT, CDR2 SNEGSKA (reference sequence). The ends were cut back, 3 bases at V and 7 bases at J, with 13 bases in the middle. The CDR3 is 13 residues long. CDR3 residues: CSASLGDRQPQHF. CDR3 nucleotides: TGCAGTGCTAGCCTGGGGGATCGCCAGCCCCAGCATTTT.

This clonotype was recorded at least ten times. The chain combines TRBV29-1 with TRBJ2-5, with a tentative D call TRBD2 (6 bases). CDR1 is SQVTM and CDR2 is ANQGSEA in the germline V gene. V was pared by 4 bases and J by 3 bases, with 12 bases between. There are 13 residues in the CDR3. The CDR3: CSVVGTGEETQYF. As DNA, the CDR3 is TGCAGCGTTGTAGGAACGGGGGAAGAGACCCAGTACTTC.